Listed below are T cell receptor beta chains from one sample, sequenced in a study of blood T cell repertoires in COVID-19. Profiling relied on immunoSEQ multiplex PCR, and the TCRdb table lists in-frame clones only, not all of them. The sample lists about 180,000 clones, roughly 80% occurring once. Sequencing was done on a sample of peripheral blood. These receptors were taken from a woman between 65 and 79 years old with COVID-19, enrolled during active disease. Both conserved end residues are part of each CDR3. The D gene is left open where the match is weak. The size entry is marked missing in some rows and otherwise reads once, few, many or a size class.

clone_size	v_call	j_call	d_call	cdr3_nt	cdr3_aa
-	TRBV28	TRBJ1-3	-	TGTGCCAGCCCGAACAGCTCTGGAAACACCATATATTTT	CASPNSSGNTIYF
-	TRBV11-2	TRBJ1-3	-	TGTGCCAGCAGCTTAGATCGTGTCGACAGCTCTGGAAACACCATATATTTT	CASSLDRVDSSGNTIYF
-	TRBV2	TRBJ2-7	-	TGTGCCAGCACACGGGGTACGGGCTCCTACGAGCAGTACTTC	CASTRGTGSYEQYF
-	TRBV30	TRBJ2-7	-	TGTGCCTGGACCGGCAGCCTAAGCGCGAAGCAGTACTTC	CAWTGSLSAKQYF
once	TRBV5-1	TRBJ1-4	-	TGCGCCAGCAGCTTGGGTCCCCTCGGGGAACTGTTTTTT	CASSLGPLGELFF
-	TRBV5-1	TRBJ2-1	-	TGCGCCAGCAGCTCAGGGTCCCGCGGATACAATGAGCAGTTCTTC	CASSSGSRGYNEQFF
-	TRBV6-6	TRBJ2-5	TRBD2	TGTGCCAGCAGTTTAGGGACTATGCAAGAGACCCAGTACTTC	CASSLGTMQETQYF
-	TRBV25-1	TRBJ2-3	-	TGTGCCAGCAGTCGGCAGGGTAGCACAGATACGCAGTATTTT	CASSRQGSTDTQYF
-	TRBV30	TRBJ1-2	-	TGTGCCTGGGGGCAGCGGGCAGCGGCTAACTATGGCTACACCTTC	CAWGQRAAANYGYTF
-	TRBV7-2	TRBJ1-1	TRBD1	TGTGCCAGCAGCTTAGTCGGACAGGGTTTGTCTGAAGCTTTCTTT	CASSLVGQGLSEAFF
-	TRBV5-1	TRBJ2-1	TRBD2	TGCGCCAGCAGCATACTAGCGGGAGAGGGGAATGAGCAGTTCTTC	CASSILAGEGNEQFF
once	TRBV3-1/TRBV3-2	TRBJ2-2	-	TGTGCCAGCAACAAGTTGCGGGGCCTGGACACCGGGGAGCTGTTTTTT	CASNKLRGLDTGELFF
-	TRBV30	TRBJ2-1	-	TGTGCCTGGAGCCCTGAGCACGGTACCTACAATGAGCAGTTCTTC	CAWSPEHGTYNEQFF
-	TRBV7-2	TRBJ2-7	-	TGTGCCAGCAGCGTGACACGTTCGGGGGAGCAGTACTTC	CASSVTRSGEQYF
-	TRBV11-2	TRBJ2-5	-	TGTGCCAGCAGCCCCTTTCCGGTAGAACAAGAGACCCAGTACTTC	CASSPFPVEQETQYF
-	TRBV7-3	TRBJ2-5	TRBD2	TGTGCCAGCAGCCCTGTCGGGCGGGAGGGCCGGGAGACCCAGTACTTC	CASSPVGREGRETQYF
-	TRBV28	TRBJ1-5	TRBD1	TGTGCCAGCAGTTTAACAGGGGTGGGGGCCAATCAGCCCCAGCATTTT	CASSLTGVGANQPQHF
-	TRBV9	TRBJ2-1	TRBD1	TGTGCCAGCAGCGGCGGAGGGACAGGGCTCCTCAGTGAGCAGTTCTTC	CASSGGGTGLLSEQFF
-	TRBV18	TRBJ2-1	TRBD1	TGTGCCAGCTCATTCGGACAGGATGGTGAGCAGTTCTTC	CASSFGQDGEQFF
-	TRBV30	TRBJ1-1	-	TGTGCCTGGAGTCCCAGGACAGTCATGAACACTGAAGCTTTCTTT	CAWSPRTVMNTEAFF
-	TRBV5-1	TRBJ2-1	TRBD2	TGCGCCAGCAGCTTGGGCTTACTAGCGGTGTACAATGAGCAGTTCTTC	CASSLGLLAVYNEQFF
-	TRBV6-1	TRBJ2-1	-	TGTGCCAGCAGTGAAGGCCCGCAGGGTGGACGCAATGAGCAGTTCTTC	CASSEGPQGGRNEQFF
-	TRBV21-1	TRBJ2-7	-	TGTGCCAGCAGCAATAAACGGGGGGCCACCTACGAGCAGTACTTC	CASSNKRGATYEQYF
-	TRBV9	TRBJ2-7	TRBD2	TGTGCCAGCAGCGTTGGGACTAGCGGTACCTACGAGCAGTACTTC	CASSVGTSGTYEQYF
-	TRBV5-8	TRBJ2-7	TRBD1	TGTGCCAGCAGCTTGCTACAGGGGGCAACCTACGAGCAGTACTTC	CASSLLQGATYEQYF
-	TRBV5-4	TRBJ2-2	-	TGTGCCAGCAGCCACCGACAGTACACCGGGGAGCTGTTTTTT	CASSHRQYTGELFF
once	TRBV6-5	TRBJ2-1	-	TGTGCCAGCAGGCTTCGGGACACCAATGAGCAGTTCTTC	CASRLRDTNEQFF
-	TRBV3-1/TRBV3-2	TRBJ1-2	TRBD1	TGTGCCAGCAAGGGGACAGGCCTCTATGGCTACACCTTC	CASKGTGLYGYTF
-	TRBV5-1	TRBJ1-2	TRBD1	TGCGCCAGCAGCTTGGACGGACAGGGCGTCTATGGCTACACCTTC	CASSLDGQGVYGYTF
-	TRBV18	TRBJ2-2	TRBD1	TGTGCCAGCTCACCCGCAGGGGGCGCGAACGCCGGGGAGCTGTTTTTT	CASSPAGGANAGELFF
-	TRBV7-3	TRBJ1-4	-	TGTGCCAGCAGCTCCACGAGGCAGTCAGGGGCTAATGAAAAACTGTTTTTT	CASSSTRQSGANEKLFF
-	TRBV19	TRBJ2-7	TRBD2	TGTGCCAGTAGTATGGGCGGACTAGCGGCTACCTACGAGCAGTACTTC	CASSMGGLAATYEQYF
-	TRBV27	TRBJ2-1	-	TGTGCCAGCAGTGAGGGTAAGACGGGGAATGAGCAGTTCTTC	CASSEGKTGNEQFF
-	TRBV15	TRBJ1-5	TRBD1	TGTGCCACCAGCAGGGGGACAGGGGGTCGAAGCAATCAGCCCCAGCATTTT	CATSRGTGGRSNQPQHF
-	TRBV2	TRBJ2-1	TRBD2	TGTGCCAGCAGTGAAGACAGCGGGAGTGGTAACAATGAGCAGTTCTTC	CASSEDSGSGNNEQFF
-	TRBV20-1	TRBJ2-2	-	TGCAGTGGGACATGGACGGGGGAGCTGTTTTTT	CSGTWTGELFF
-	TRBV7-3	TRBJ2-1	TRBD1	TGTGCCAGCAGCTTAAGGGGCAGGGGGTTCGATGAGCAGTTCTTC	CASSLRGRGFDEQFF
-	TRBV28	TRBJ1-5	-	TGTGCCAGCAGTTTTCTCCCCAATCAGCCCCAGCATTTT	CASSFLPNQPQHF
-	TRBV7-2	TRBJ2-7	TRBD1	TGTGCCAGCAGCACAGGACAGGGGCAGTACGAGCAGTACTTC	CASSTGQGQYEQYF
-	TRBV24-1	TRBJ2-7	TRBD2	TGTGCCACCAGTAGTACTAGCGGAGGGACCTACGAGCAGTACTTC	CATSSTSGGTYEQYF
-	TRBV4-1	TRBJ2-7	TRBD2	TGCGCCAGCAGCTCGCGGACTAGCGGTACCTACGAGCAGTACTTC	CASSSRTSGTYEQYF
-	TRBV3-1/TRBV3-2	TRBJ1-2	TRBD1	TGTGCCAGCAGCCAGCCAAGGACAGGGGGCTATGGCTACACCTTC	CASSQPRTGGYGYTF
-	TRBV3-1/TRBV3-2	TRBJ1-5	-	TGTGCCAGCAGCCAAGCGGGAAATCAGCCCCAGCATTTT	CASSQAGNQPQHF
-	TRBV3-1/TRBV3-2	TRBJ2-1	-	TGTGCCAGCAGCCAAAGTCCGGGAAATGGGGATGAGCAGTTCTTC	CASSQSPGNGDEQFF
-	TRBV28	TRBJ1-3	TRBD1	TGTGCCAGCTTGACTCCCGGGACAGGGCACGGAAACACCATATATTTT	CASLTPGTGHGNTIYF
-	TRBV30	TRBJ2-6	-	TGTGCCTGGAGTGGGGGCCCGCAGGCCGGGGCCAACGTCCTGACTTTC	CAWSGGPQAGANVLTF
once	TRBV19	TRBJ2-7	-	TGTGCCAGTAGTAGAGGAAGTAGCGGAGTTAATTACGAGCAGTACTTC	CASSRGSSGVNYEQYF
-	TRBV11-3	TRBJ2-1	TRBD1	TGTGCCAGCAGCTCCCGGACAGGGTCTGGGAATGAGCAGTTCTTC	CASSSRTGSGNEQFF
-	TRBV5-4	TRBJ2-7	TRBD2	TGTGCCAGCAGCTTGGATCCTAGCGGGAGGACCGAGCAGTACTTC	CASSLDPSGRTEQYF
-	TRBV6-5	TRBJ2-7	TRBD1	TGTGCCAGCAGGGGGGGACAGGGCTTCTCCTACGAGCAGTACTTC	CASRGGQGFSYEQYF
once	TRBV5-6	TRBJ2-1	-	TGTGCCAGCAGCTTGACCCGCCGAGGGAGGTACTCCTACAATGAGCAGTTCTTC	CASSLTRRGRYSYNEQFF
-	TRBV19	TRBJ2-2	TRBD1	TGTGCCAGTCTTTTACGGGGACAGGGAACCGGGGAGCTGTTTTTT	CASLLRGQGTGELFF
-	TRBV5-1	TRBJ2-6	-	TGCGCCAGCAGCTTCGGGAGTTCTGGGGCCAACGTCCTGACTTTC	CASSFGSSGANVLTF
few	TRBV19	TRBJ1-1	-	TGTGCCAGTAGGAGTTGGACTGAAGCTTTCTTT	CASRSWTEAFF
-	TRBV18	TRBJ2-3	-	TGTGCCAGCTCACTACTTAGCGGAATCACAGATACGCAGTATTTT	CASSLLSGITDTQYF
-	TRBV7-3	TRBJ2-1	-	TGTGCCAGCAGCTCAAACGCAATCTCAGGGTTTGAACACTTATACAATGAGCAGTTCTTC	CASSSNAISGFEHLYNEQFF
-	TRBV28	TRBJ1-6	TRBD1	TGTGCCAGCAGAACCGGGACAGGGTATTCACCCCTCCACTTT	CASRTGTGYSPLHF
few	TRBV28	TRBJ1-6	-	TGTGCCAGCAGTCCGATTTCCCGACAGTACTATTCACCCCTCCACTTT	CASSPISRQYYSPLHF
-	TRBV4-3	TRBJ1-1	TRBD1	TGCGCCAGCAGCCACGACAGGGACACTGAAGCTTTCTTT	CASSHDRDTEAFF